This T cell receptor beta chain derives from a study of T-cell reconstitution after alpha-beta-depleted transplantation in children (dated by TCRdb to between 2015 and 2016). At the level of the whole study: The study quantitatively tracked T-cell immune reconstitution after TCRalphabeta/CD19-depleted allogeneic hematopoietic cell transplantation in children using TCR repertoire profiling.

This clonotype was observed at least ten times. The specificity of this receptor is unknown. The input lacks base qualities; no much larger clone sits a single base away. The CDR3 spans 18 residues, from the cysteine through the phenylalanine. The kept DNA is CDR3 alone, 54 bases in frame from the first base. V is pared back by 2 bases and J by 9 bases, with 26 bases lying between the germline termini. The germline V gene (reference sequence) gives CDR1 as LGHDT and CDR2 as YNNKEL. Summary of the overall study and its limitations: The high TCRbeta diversity at day 60 in some patients was ascribed to recipient T cells and intrathymic progenitors that had survived conditioning. Over the following months the frequencies of hyperexpanded clones went down, and after one year T-cell counts and TCRbeta diversity were mostly credited to newly produced T cells. The apparently early alphabetaT-cell count recovery about two months after transplant was reportedly dependent on only several hundred rapidly expanded clones derived from non-depleted graft cells.

What the treatment or condition label conveys for this sample: allogeneic hematopoietic cell transplantation with graft depleted of TCRalphabeta T cells and CD19 B cells. Transplant recipients were children who received TCRalphabeta/CD19-depleted allogeneic hematopoietic cell grafts. Libraries came from PCR. Sequenced using an Illumina HiSeq 2500. TCR libraries were prepared with molecular barcoding, using unique molecular identifiers to normalize TCRbeta repertoire quantification. The public reads were reprocessed in TCRdb via fastp at Q25 and MiXCR, keeping in-frame beta chains. For every CDR3 protein sequence, its rows merge into one entry that carries the most common genes and DNA. The sample table holds some 200,000 distinct CDR3 sequences, of which approximately 8% were seen once. Clones ranked in the top ten supply 35% to 45% of the sample.

The sequenced sample was PBMCs, mostly from graft donor cells, obtained 360 days after TCRalphabeta/CD19-depleted stem cell transplant. The rearranged segments are TRBV3-1 and TRBJ2-1; the D segment might be TRBD1 or TRBD2, since each matches 5 bases. This TCR derives from a male patient under 10 years old who had a stem cell transplant for acute myeloid leukemia, so the T cells may come from the graft donor. The nucleotides read TGTGCCAGCAGCCAACCTCTGGGGCGGGCCGGTTCAGGTACTGAGCAGTTCTTC. This sequence encodes CASSQPLGRAGSGTEQFF.